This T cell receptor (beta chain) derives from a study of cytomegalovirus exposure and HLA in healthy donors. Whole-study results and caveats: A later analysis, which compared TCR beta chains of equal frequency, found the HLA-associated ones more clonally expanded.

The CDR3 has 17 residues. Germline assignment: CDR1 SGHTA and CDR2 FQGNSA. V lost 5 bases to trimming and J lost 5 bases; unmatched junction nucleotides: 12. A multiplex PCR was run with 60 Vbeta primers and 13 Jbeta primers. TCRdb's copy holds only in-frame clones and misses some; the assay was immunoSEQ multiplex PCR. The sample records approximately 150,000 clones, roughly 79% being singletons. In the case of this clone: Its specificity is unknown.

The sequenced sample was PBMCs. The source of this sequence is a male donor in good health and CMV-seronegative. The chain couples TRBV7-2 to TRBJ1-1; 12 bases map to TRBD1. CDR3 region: CASSPGQGAFLITEAFF. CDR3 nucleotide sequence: TGTGCCAGCAGCCCGGGACAGGGGGCGTTCTTAATTACTGAAGCTTTCTTT.